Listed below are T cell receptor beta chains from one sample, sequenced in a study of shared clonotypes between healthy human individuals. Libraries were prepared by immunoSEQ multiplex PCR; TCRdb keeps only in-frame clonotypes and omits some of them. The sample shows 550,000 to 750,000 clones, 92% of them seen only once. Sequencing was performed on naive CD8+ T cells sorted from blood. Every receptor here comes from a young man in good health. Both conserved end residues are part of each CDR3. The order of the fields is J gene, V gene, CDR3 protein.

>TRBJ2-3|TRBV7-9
CASSGTFPVYTQYF
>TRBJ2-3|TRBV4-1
CASSRLTGDTQYF
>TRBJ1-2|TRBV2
CASSERDRGYRGYTF
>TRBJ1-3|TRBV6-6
CASSYSGSSGNTIYF
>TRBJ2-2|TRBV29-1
CSVEDPGDPGTGELFF
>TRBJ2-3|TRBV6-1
CASNPSLSADTQYF
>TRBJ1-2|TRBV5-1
CASSLDRGNYGYTF
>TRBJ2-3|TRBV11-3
CASSYGTIDTQYF
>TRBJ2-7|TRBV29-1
CSVEGLADSYEQYF
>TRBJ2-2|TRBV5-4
CASSLVAGNTGELFF
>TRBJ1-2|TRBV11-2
CASSHLEANYGYTF
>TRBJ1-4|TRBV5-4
CASSPGTGNEKLFF
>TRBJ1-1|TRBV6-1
CASNWDRLNTEAFF
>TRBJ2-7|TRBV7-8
CASSFSAPDYEQYF
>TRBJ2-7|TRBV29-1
CSVEALGSESYEQYF
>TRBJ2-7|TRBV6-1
CASSVYQGYEQYF
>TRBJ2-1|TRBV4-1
CASSQVRGGEDEQFF
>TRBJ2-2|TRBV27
CASSSGGRGRVRLFF
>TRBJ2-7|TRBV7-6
CASSLSGNEQYF
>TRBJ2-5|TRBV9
CASSAGLAGETQYF
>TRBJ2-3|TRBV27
CASSLAGVIAGERTSTDTQYF
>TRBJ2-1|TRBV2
CASSGRTSGSSYNEQFF
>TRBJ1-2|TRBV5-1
CASSLFLGGHGYTF
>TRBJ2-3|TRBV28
CASRLQTSSTDTQYF
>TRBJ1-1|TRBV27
CASLTLGGNTEAFF
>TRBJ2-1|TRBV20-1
CSAALNEQFF
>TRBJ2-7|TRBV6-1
CASSEWGQIYEQYF
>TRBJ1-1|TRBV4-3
CASSQDLPSHSGGTEAFF
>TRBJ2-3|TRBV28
CASSLPGTDTQYF
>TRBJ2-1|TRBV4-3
CASSQVGSGRALGNEQFF
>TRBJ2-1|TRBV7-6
CASTPILGTSRNEQFF
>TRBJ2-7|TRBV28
CASSLNEATPVLEQYF
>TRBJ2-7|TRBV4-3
CASSQEPADEQYF